This TCR beta chain comes out of a study of blood T cell repertoires in COVID-19. Background on the study: Whether acute or convalescent, the COVID-19 samples came from the United States, Italy and Spain. T cells, B-cell-depleted T cells, or PBMCs supplied cDNA or gDNA.

Original processing methods: The assay estimated nucleated cells by amplifying reference gene primers. The protocol was immunoSEQ multiplex PCR, while the TCRdb copy is restricted to in-frame clones and leaves out a portion. V and J calls plus clone size are reproduced from that table; the DNA served to infer D and trimming. The sample lists tens of thousands of clones; more than 75% were seen once. The origin of this receptor is a man aged 55 to 70 with acute or convalescent COVID-19. The sequenced sample was peripheral blood.

This CDR3 reads CATQQALGNQPQHF. Here the CDR3 DNA reads TGTGCCACGCAACAGGCCCTAGGCAATCAGCCCCAGCATTTT. The rearrangement uses TRBV10-3 and TRBJ1-5, with D perhaps TRBD1 (5 bases). Germline values: CDR1 ENHRY, CDR2 SYGVKD. Trimming removed 10 bases from V and 2 bases from J, with 15 bases in between. The CDR3 sequence is 14 residues long.